The present T cell receptor (beta chain) was sequenced within a study of T-cell memory formation after mild COVID-19. TCRdb re-called the 5' RACE reads with MiXCR, one entry per CDR3 protein. Among about 82,000 distinct CDR3 sequences listed, roughly 13% were seen once. CDR1 and CDR2 from the germline V gene are SGHRS and YFSETQ. There are 15 residues in the CDR3. Trimming pared 0 bases from V and 12 bases from J, leaving 19 bases between. This clonotype was seen more than once but under ten times. Specimen: PBMCs or a T cell subset sorted from them (not recorded which). This TCR came from a man between 18 and 35 years old who had mild COVID-19 (a few samples of this study predate the infection). Cell type and time point are not known. The chain employs TRBV5-1 and TRBJ2-1; D ambiguous. CDR3 sequence reads: CASSLASSFCPGQFF. CDR3 sequence (DNA): TGCGCCAGCAGCTTGGCCTCGAGCTTCTGCCCCGGGCAGTTCTTC.